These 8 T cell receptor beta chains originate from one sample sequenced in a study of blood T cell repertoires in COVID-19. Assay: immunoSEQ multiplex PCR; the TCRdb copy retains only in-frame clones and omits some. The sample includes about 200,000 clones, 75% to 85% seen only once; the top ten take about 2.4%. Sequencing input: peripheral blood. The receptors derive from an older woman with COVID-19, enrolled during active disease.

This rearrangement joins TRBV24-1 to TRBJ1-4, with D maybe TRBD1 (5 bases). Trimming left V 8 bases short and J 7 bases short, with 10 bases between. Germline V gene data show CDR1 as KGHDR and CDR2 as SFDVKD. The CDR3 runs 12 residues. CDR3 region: CATTVRGEKLFF. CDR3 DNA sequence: TGTGCCACCACTGTTAGGGGTGAAAAACTGTTTTTT.

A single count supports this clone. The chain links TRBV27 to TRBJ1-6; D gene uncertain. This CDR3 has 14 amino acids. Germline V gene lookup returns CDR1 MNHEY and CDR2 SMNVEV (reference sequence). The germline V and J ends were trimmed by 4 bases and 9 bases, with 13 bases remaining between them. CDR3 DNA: TGTGCCAGCAGTTCCTGGACTACCAGTTCACCCCTCCACTTT. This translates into CASSSWTTSSPLHF.

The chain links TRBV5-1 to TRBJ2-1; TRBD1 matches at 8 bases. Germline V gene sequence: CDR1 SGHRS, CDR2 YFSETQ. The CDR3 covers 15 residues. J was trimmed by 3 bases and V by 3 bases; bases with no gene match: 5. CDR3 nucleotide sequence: TGCGCCAGCAGCTCGGGACAGGCGGACTACAATGAGCAGTTCTTC. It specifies CASSSGQADYNEQFF. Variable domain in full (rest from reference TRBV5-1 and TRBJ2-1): KAGVTQTPRYLIKTRGQQVTLSCSPISGHRSVSWYQQTPGQGLQFLFEYFSETQRNKGNFPGRFSGRQFSNSRSEMNVSTLELGDSALYLCASSSGQADYNEQFFGPGTRLTVL.

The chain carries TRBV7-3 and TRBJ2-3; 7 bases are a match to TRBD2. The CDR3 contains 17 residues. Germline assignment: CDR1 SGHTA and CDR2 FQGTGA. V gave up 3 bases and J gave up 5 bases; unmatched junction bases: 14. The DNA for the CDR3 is TGTGCCAGCAGCTTGGGCCCCCTGGGGGGAGGGCAAGATACGCAGTATTTT. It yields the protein CASSLGPLGGGQDTQYF.

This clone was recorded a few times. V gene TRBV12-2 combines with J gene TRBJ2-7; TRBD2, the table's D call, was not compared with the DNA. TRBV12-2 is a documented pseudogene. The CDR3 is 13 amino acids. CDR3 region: CASRLNYSYEQYF. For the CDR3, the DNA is TGTGCAAGTCGCTTAAACTACTCCTACGAGCAGTACTTC.

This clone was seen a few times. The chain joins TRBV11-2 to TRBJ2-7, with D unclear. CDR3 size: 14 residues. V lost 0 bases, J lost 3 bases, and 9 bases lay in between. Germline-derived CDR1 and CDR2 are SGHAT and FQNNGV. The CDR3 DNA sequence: TGTGCCAGCAGCTTAGATTTTAGCTTCTACGAGCAGTACTTC. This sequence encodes CASSLDFSFYEQYF.

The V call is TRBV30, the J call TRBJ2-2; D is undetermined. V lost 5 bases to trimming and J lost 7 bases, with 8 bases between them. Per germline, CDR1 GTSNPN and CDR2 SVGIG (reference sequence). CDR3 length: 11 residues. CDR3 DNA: TGTGCCTGGCAAGGAGTCGGGGAGCTGTTTTTT. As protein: CAWQGVGELFF.

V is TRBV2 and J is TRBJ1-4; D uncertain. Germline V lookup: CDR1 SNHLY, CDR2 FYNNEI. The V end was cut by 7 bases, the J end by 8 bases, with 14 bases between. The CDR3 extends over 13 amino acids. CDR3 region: CASTVWEGEKLFF. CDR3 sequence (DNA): TGTGCCAGCACCGTCTGGGAGGGCGAAAAACTGTTTTTT.